Sample share makes the clone carrying this T cell receptor beta chain medium-sized. The CDR3 loop spans 16 amino acids. CDR1 and CDR2 from the germline V gene are LGHNA and YNFKEQ. V shed 0 bases and J shed 0 bases, with 11 bases lying between them. This record belongs to a study of spatial heterogeneity in lung cancer. On the study more broadly: Beta-chain sequences consistently outnumbered alpha-chain sequences in detection.

The time point is: sample taken at primary tumor resection. Untreated early-stage non-small cell lung cancer patients, roughly 72 in total, were the donors. TCRdb re-derived calls from the 5' RACE reads in MiXCR, one entry per CDR3 protein. The profile covers a few thousand distinct CDR3 sequences, with roughly 7% appearing a single time and approximately 12% taken by the ten largest. The sample here was normal lung tissue next to the tumor, taken at surgery. The chain links TRBV4-2 to TRBJ1-1; D is undetermined. The sequence derives from a male donor with early-stage non-small cell lung cancer. The CDR3: CASSQDLPIMNTEAFF. In DNA form, the CDR3 reads TGTGCCAGCAGCCAAGATCTCCCGATCATGAACACTGAAGCTTTCTTT.